This is a list of T cell receptor beta chains from one sample in a study of graft-versus-host responses after intestinal transplantation. The antigens of these receptors remain unknown. The assay was immunoSEQ multiplex PCR, and TCRdb's table has in-frame clones only and misses some. The table records approximately 90,000 clones, under 95% of them present only once. The source material was unstimulated CD8+ T cells sorted from spleen or lymph node cells, sampled before transplant. All receptors come from a human donor who was the organ donor for an intestinal transplant. Both conserved end residues are part of each CDR3. A D gene is named only where the DNA matches it firmly. Size is omitted from some rows. Given values are once, few, many or a class for expanded clones.

d_gene: -
v_gene: TRBV7-2
abundance: -
j_gene: TRBJ2-5
CDR3nt: TGTGCCAGCAGCTTAGTCCGGTCAGGGAATCAAGAGACCCAGTACTTC
CDR3aa: CASSLVRSGNQETQYF

d_gene: -
v_gene: TRBV11-2
abundance: -
j_gene: TRBJ1-5
CDR3nt: TGTGCCAGCAGCTTTAATGCCGCGGACACTTATCAGCCCCAGCATTTT
CDR3aa: CASSFNAADTYQPQHF

d_gene: -
v_gene: TRBV2
abundance: -
j_gene: TRBJ2-7
CDR3nt: TGTGCCAGCATCTCTGGGTTCTCCTACGAGCAGTACTTC
CDR3aa: CASISGFSYEQYF

d_gene: TRBD2
v_gene: TRBV5-1
abundance: -
j_gene: TRBJ2-1
CDR3nt: TGCGCCAGCAGCCTGGTGACTAGCGACTACAATGAGCAGTTCTTC
CDR3aa: CASSLVTSDYNEQFF

d_gene: -
v_gene: TRBV5-1
abundance: -
j_gene: TRBJ1-1
CDR3nt: TGCGCCAGCAGCTTTGGGCCGGGACACCTAGGAACTGAAGCTTTCTTT
CDR3aa: CASSFGPGHLGTEAFF

d_gene: -
v_gene: TRBV27
abundance: -
j_gene: TRBJ2-1
CDR3nt: TGTGCCAGCAGTTTGGCTCCCATCGGATTTATCTACAATGAGCAGTTCTTC
CDR3aa: CASSLAPIGFIYNEQFF

d_gene: TRBD1
v_gene: TRBV11-2
abundance: -
j_gene: TRBJ1-5
CDR3nt: TGTGCCAGCAGCTCGACAGGGACTCAGCCCCAGCATTTT
CDR3aa: CASSSTGTQPQHF

d_gene: TRBD1
v_gene: TRBV7-6
abundance: -
j_gene: TRBJ2-2
CDR3nt: TGTGCCAGCAGTCGACAGGGGGCCGGGGAGCTGTTTTTT
CDR3aa: CASSRQGAGELFF

d_gene: TRBD2
v_gene: TRBV9
abundance: -
j_gene: TRBJ2-5
CDR3nt: TGTGCCAGCAGCGGGGGAGCGGGAGGGCCGTTTGAGACCCAGTACTTC
CDR3aa: CASSGGAGGPFETQYF

d_gene: -
v_gene: TRBV27
abundance: -
j_gene: TRBJ2-7
CDR3nt: TGTGCCAGCAGTTCACCGGGACTCCCAATGCCTTACTTC
CDR3aa: CASSSPGLPMPYF

d_gene: TRBD2
v_gene: TRBV27
abundance: -
j_gene: TRBJ2-1
CDR3nt: TGTGCCAGCACCCTCAGAGCGGGGGGCTACAATGAGCAGTTCTTC
CDR3aa: CASTLRAGGYNEQFF

d_gene: -
v_gene: TRBV7-3
abundance: -
j_gene: TRBJ2-1
CDR3nt: TGTGCCAGCAGCGACTCGGCGGCTAGTAGGGGTGAGCAGTTCTTC
CDR3aa: CASSDSAASRGEQFF

d_gene: TRBD2
v_gene: TRBV28
abundance: -
j_gene: TRBJ2-1
CDR3nt: TGTGCCAGCAGGGACCCGGGACTAGCCGGCAATGAGCAGTTCTTC
CDR3aa: CASRDPGLAGNEQFF

d_gene: TRBD2
v_gene: TRBV11-2
abundance: -
j_gene: TRBJ2-2
CDR3nt: TGTGCCAGCGGCTTCAGGACTAGCGGGAGTCGGAACACCGGGGAGCTGTTTTTT
CDR3aa: CASGFRTSGSRNTGELFF

d_gene: TRBD1
v_gene: TRBV19
abundance: -
j_gene: TRBJ1-2
CDR3nt: TGTGCCAGTAGTCCAGCCACAGGGGTGCTCTACGGCTACACCTTC
CDR3aa: CASSPATGVLYGYTF

d_gene: TRBD1
v_gene: TRBV5-4
abundance: -
j_gene: TRBJ1-2
CDR3nt: TGTGCCAGCAGCTCGGGACAGGGGATTAGCGGCTACACCTTC
CDR3aa: CASSSGQGISGYTF

d_gene: -
v_gene: TRBV4-1
abundance: -
j_gene: TRBJ1-4
CDR3nt: TGCGCCAGCAGCCAAGGGGCAGGCTTTAATGAAAAACTGTTTTTT
CDR3aa: CASSQGAGFNEKLFF

d_gene: TRBD2
v_gene: TRBV30
abundance: -
j_gene: TRBJ2-1
CDR3nt: TGTGCCTGGAGCGGACTAGCGGGAGGGGTCTACAATGAGCAGTTCTTC
CDR3aa: CAWSGLAGGVYNEQFF

d_gene: -
v_gene: TRBV19
abundance: few
j_gene: TRBJ1-1
CDR3nt: TGTGCCAGTAGCGGACCGCCGGAAGCTTTCTTT
CDR3aa: CASSGPPEAFF

d_gene: TRBD2
v_gene: TRBV11-3
abundance: -
j_gene: TRBJ2-1
CDR3nt: TGTGCCAGCAGCTTAGCTAGCGGGGGGTACAATGAGCAGTTCTTC
CDR3aa: CASSLASGGYNEQFF

d_gene: -
v_gene: TRBV5-6
abundance: -
j_gene: TRBJ1-1
CDR3nt: TGTGCCAGCAGCAAGGGACAGAACACTGAAGCTTTCTTT
CDR3aa: CASSKGQNTEAFF

d_gene: TRBD1
v_gene: TRBV7-9
abundance: -
j_gene: TRBJ2-1
CDR3nt: TGTGCCACCGGACAGGTCTCCTACAATGAGCAGTTCTTC
CDR3aa: CATGQVSYNEQFF

d_gene: TRBD1
v_gene: TRBV6-5
abundance: -
j_gene: TRBJ2-7
CDR3nt: TGTGCCAGCAGCGAAACCCCAGGGGGCTACGAGCAGTACTTC
CDR3aa: CASSETPGGYEQYF

d_gene: TRBD1
v_gene: TRBV12-5
abundance: -
j_gene: TRBJ2-3
CDR3nt: TGTGCTAGTGGTTCACTAGGGACAGGGGAAACAGATACGCAGTATTTT
CDR3aa: CASGSLGTGETDTQYF

d_gene: -
v_gene: TRBV5-6
abundance: -
j_gene: TRBJ1-4
CDR3nt: TGTGCCAGCAGCTTGGTAAGGGATTGGAAGGAAAAACTGTTTTTT
CDR3aa: CASSLVRDWKEKLFF

d_gene: -
v_gene: TRBV27
abundance: -
j_gene: TRBJ1-2
CDR3nt: TGTGCCAGCAGTTTAAATTCCCTACAGGGAGCTAACTATGGCTACACCTTC
CDR3aa: CASSLNSLQGANYGYTF

d_gene: -
v_gene: TRBV27
abundance: -
j_gene: TRBJ2-1
CDR3nt: TGTGCCAGCAGCCACTGGGGGGCTTCGAATGAGCAGTTCTTC
CDR3aa: CASSHWGASNEQFF

d_gene: -
v_gene: TRBV27
abundance: -
j_gene: TRBJ2-7
CDR3nt: TGTGCCAGCCGTACAGGTTTCTACGAGCAGTACTTC
CDR3aa: CASRTGFYEQYF

d_gene: -
v_gene: TRBV5-1
abundance: -
j_gene: TRBJ2-7
CDR3nt: TGCGCCAGCAGCTCGGGGGACCCGGTGTGGAACTTC
CDR3aa: CASSSGDPVWNF

d_gene: TRBD2
v_gene: TRBV7-2
abundance: -
j_gene: TRBJ2-4
CDR3nt: TGTGCCAGCAGCTCCTCAGCGGGGGGGCTGGCCAAAAACATTCAGTACTTC
CDR3aa: CASSSSAGGLAKNIQYF

d_gene: -
v_gene: TRBV6-5
abundance: -
j_gene: TRBJ1-1
CDR3nt: TGTGCCAGCAGTCCCCAGACGATGAACACTGAAGCTTTCTTT
CDR3aa: CASSPQTMNTEAFF

d_gene: TRBD1
v_gene: TRBV7-6
abundance: -
j_gene: TRBJ2-7
CDR3nt: TGTGCCAGCAGCCAGACAGGGGGCGCGACCTACGAGCAGTACTTC
CDR3aa: CASSQTGGATYEQYF

d_gene: -
v_gene: TRBV11-2
abundance: -
j_gene: TRBJ1-1
CDR3nt: TGTGCCAGCAGCACGACGGTAAACACTGAAGCTTTCTTT
CDR3aa: CASSTTVNTEAFF

d_gene: -
v_gene: TRBV27
abundance: -
j_gene: TRBJ2-1
CDR3nt: TGTGCCAGCAGGGACCTACGTGGGGGTTACAATGAGCAGTTCTTC
CDR3aa: CASRDLRGGYNEQFF

d_gene: -
v_gene: TRBV10-2
abundance: -
j_gene: TRBJ1-1
CDR3nt: TGCGCCAGCAGGGATTGGGGGGGCACTGAAGCTTTCTTT
CDR3aa: CASRDWGGTEAFF

d_gene: TRBD1
v_gene: TRBV7-9
abundance: -
j_gene: TRBJ2-1
CDR3nt: TGTGCCAGCAGCTACGCAGGGGGCGGCTCCTACAATGAGCAGTTCTTC
CDR3aa: CASSYAGGGSYNEQFF

d_gene: TRBD2
v_gene: TRBV11-2
abundance: -
j_gene: TRBJ2-7
CDR3nt: TGTGCCAGCAGCGATACTAGCGGGGGGGTTTACGAGCAGTACTTC
CDR3aa: CASSDTSGGVYEQYF